This T cell receptor beta chain appears in the sequencing data of a study of shared clonotypes between healthy human individuals. Per the study methods: ImmunoSEQ gave junction-only sequences without quality scores, so filtering differed. Clones were sequenced by immunoSEQ multiplex PCR, and TCRdb holds only the in-frame ones, with some missing. That table supplies the V and J calls and clone size; D and trimming were determined from the DNA. The sample shows about 470,000 clones, around 79% of them seen only once. This clone was recorded only once. The donors, all of them Caucasian adults, lived in Nashville, Tennessee. Material: PBMCs. This TCR derives from a woman in her forties in good health. Some clones in this sample may be carry-over from other donors' samples.

This chain's CDR3 is CASSFSGSQSYEQYF. CDR3 nucleotide sequence: TGTGCCAGCAGTTTTAGCGGCAGCCAATCCTACGAGCAGTACTTC. V usage is TRBV28 and J usage is TRBJ2-7; a possible D gene is TRBD2 (6 bases). Trimming removed 3 bases from V and 1 base from J, with 13 bases in between. The CDR3 is 15 amino acids. Germline V gene data show CDR1 as MDHEN and CDR2 as SYDVKM. The full variable domain, in which reference TRBV28 and TRBJ2-7 provide the parts outside the CDR3, is DVKVTQSSRYLVKRTGEKVFLECVQDMDHENMFWYRQDPGLGLRLIYFSYDVKMKEKGDIPEGYSVSREKKERFSLILESASTNQTSMYLCASSFSGSQSYEQYFGPGTRLTVT.